This T cell receptor beta chain was captured in a study of T cell responses to AZD1222 COVID-19 vaccine. Study-level points and caveats: In a largely white British group with more females than males, clonal diversity was possibly underestimated. Sampled repertoires all dated from after the peak T cell response.

The table came from immunoSEQ multiplex PCR; TCRdb's copy has only in-frame clones and leaves some out. Here the sample spans some 110,000 clones, 80% to 90% being singletons. Concerning this clone itself: What it binds is not known.

The sequence was obtained from an adult who received the AZD1222 COVID-19 vaccine. The sequencing here drew on peripheral blood, taken 28 days after the second AZD1222 dose.

The CDR3 DNA reads TGTGCCAGCAGTGGGCAGGGAGGTCAGCCCCAGCATTTT. Amino acids: CASSGQGGQPQHF. The genes are TRBV2 and TRBJ1-5; TRBD1 is a possible D gene (5 bases). V lost 4 bases and J lost 6, with 10 bases in between. The CDR3 length is 13 residues. Germline-derived CDR1 and CDR2 are SNHLY and FYNNEI.